This T cell receptor (beta chain) was profiled in a study of healthy donors' naive CD4 and CD8 T cells. Sorting defined naive CD4+ as CD4+CD8-CD45RO-CD45RA+ and naive CD8+ as CD8+CD4-CD45RA+CD27bright. The ends were cut back, 2 bases at V and 4 bases at J, with 6 bases in the middle. Germline V lookup: CDR1 MNHEY, CDR2 SVGAGI. There are 14 residues in the CDR3. A linear amplification protocol produced the TCR libraries from 400 to 550 ng of total RNA. MiXCR, run by TCRdb on the reads, gives a single entry per CDR3 protein. The table records roughly 200,000 distinct CDR3 sequences, around three quarters of them present only once.

The TCR was taken from a pool of human donors in good health; the sample pools cells from several healthy donors. The rearrangement links TRBV6-5 to TRBJ2-6, with D hard to call. The sample taken for sequencing was naive CD4+ and CD8+ T cells sorted from blood, pooled from several donors. The CDR3 sequence is CASSYGPGANVLTF. The CDR3 region has the DNA TGTGCCAGCAGTTACGGACCCGGGGCCAACGTCCTGACTTTC.